This entry is about one T cell receptor beta chain. Original handling: Estimation of nucleated cell counts relied on the amplification of reference gene primers. Assay: immunoSEQ multiplex PCR; the TCRdb copy retains only in-frame clones and omits some. The V and J calls and clone size come from that table; D and trimming were worked out from the DNA. The sample has about 88,000 clones; roughly nine tenths are singletons. From germline, CDR1 is MNHEY and CDR2 SVGAGI. Trimming left V 3 bases short and J 0 bases short, with 15 bases between. This CDR3 contains 16 residues. These data belong to a study of blood T cell repertoires in COVID-19.

This chain uses TRBV6-5 with TRBJ2-7, with D perhaps TRBD1 (6 bases). The specimen sequenced was peripheral blood. The receptor comes from a man aged 60 to 69 with acute or convalescent COVID-19. The CDR3 nucleotides read TGTGCCAGCAGTTATGGGGGCAGCCGTTCCTCCTACGAGCAGTACTTC. It specifies CASSYGGSRSSYEQYF.